The next 15 T cell receptor beta chains were all read from a single sample in a study of blood T cell repertoires in COVID-19. Produced via immunoSEQ multiplex PCR; TCRdb's table is partial and in-frame only. The data hold about 260,000 clones, with approximately 86% observed a single time. Specimen: peripheral blood. The receptors were gathered from a woman aged 60-75 years with COVID-19, enrolled during active disease.

The V gene is TRBV9, the J gene TRBJ2-3; 10 bases fit TRBD2. With V trimmed by 0 bases and J by 0 bases, 1 base remained unmatched. The CDR3 extends over 16 amino acids. CDR1 is SGDLS, CDR2 YYNGEE, per germline. The CDR3 bases are TGTGCCAGCAGCGTAGGGACTAGCGGTAGCACAGATACGCAGTATTTT. It translates to CASSVGTSGSTDTQYF.

The V call is TRBV30, the J call TRBJ1-5; tentatively, D is TRBD1 (5 bases). The CDR3 covers 13 residues. The germline CDR1 and CDR2 sequences are GTSNPN and SVGIG (reference sequence). The germline V and J ends were trimmed by 0 bases and 9 bases, with 12 bases remaining between them. In DNA form, the CDR3 reads TGTGCCTGGAGTGTCGAGAGTAGGGGGCCCCAGCATTTT. This gives the protein CAWSVESRGPQHF.

This chain connects TRBV10-3 to TRBJ1-1; D gene uncertain. The length of the CDR3 is 13 residues. Germline CDR1 ENHRY, CDR2 SYGVKD. Between the trimmed V and J ends, which lost 10 bases and 3 bases, there was a span of 15 bases. The CDR3 DNA is TGTGCCACCTCTGGCCGAGGTGACACTGAAGCTTTCTTT. It translates to CATSGRGDTEAFF.

The rearrangement joins TRBV5-1 to TRBJ2-1; tentative D call: TRBD1 (6 bases). CDR1 and CDR2 (germline): SGHRS, YFSETQ. This CDR3 is built from 12 residues. The V gene lost 4 bases and the J gene lost 9 bases, with 11 bases spanning the gap. The CDR3 nucleotides read TGCGCCAGCAGCCAACCCAGGGGTGAGCAGTTCTTC. This sequence encodes CASSQPRGEQFF.

The V and J genes are TRBV2 and TRBJ2-1; TRBD2 agrees at 8 bases. Germline V lookup: CDR1 SNHLY, CDR2 FYNNEI. The ends lost 6 bases at V and 9 bases at J; junction bases unmatched: 13. This CDR3 comprises 15 residues. The CDR3 protein is CASRAQAGVGVEQFF. CDR3 in DNA: TGTGCCAGCAGGGCCCAAGCGGGAGTCGGTGTTGAGCAGTTCTTC.

The V and J genes are TRBV12-5 and TRBJ2-2; D unresolved. From germline, CDR1 is LGHNT and CDR2 FRNRAP. This CDR3 spans 15 amino acids. V dropped 2 bases and J dropped 1 base, with 8 bases sitting between them. The CDR3 DNA sequence: TGTGCTAGTGGTTTGTCACAGTGGAACACCGGGGAGCTGTTTTTT. Translating it yields CASGLSQWNTGELFF.

The chain combines TRBV18 with TRBJ1-3; 9 nucleotides match TRBD1. There are 16 residues in the CDR3. CDR1 is KGHSH, CDR2 LQKENI, per germline. The junction had 2 bases not matched to a gene; V was cut back by 2 bases and J by 0 bases. The chain's CDR3 is CASSPGTGLSGNTIYF. The CDR3 bases are TGTGCCAGCTCACCAGGGACAGGGCTCTCTGGAAACACCATATATTTT.

The genes are TRBV30 and TRBJ1-1; 7 bases align to TRBD1. Germline CDR1 reads GTSNPN; CDR2 reads SVGIG (reference sequence). V lost 2 bases to trimming and J lost 7 bases; unmatched junction nucleotides: 13. The CDR3 sequence is 15 residues long. In nucleotides, the CDR3 is TGTGCCTGGAGTATCGGAGACAGGGCCGGGGATGAAGCTTTCTTT. It translates to CAWSIGDRAGDEAFF.

The chain couples TRBV30 to TRBJ1-1; 7 positions match TRBD1. The CDR3 covers 13 residues. The V and J ends lost 2 bases and 10 bases, in that order; junction bases with no gene match: 10. Germline CDR1 reads GTSNPN; CDR2 reads SVGIG (reference sequence). In DNA, the CDR3 is TGTGCCTGGAGTAAGATACAGGGGCGGCGAGCTTTCTTT. Translating gives CAWSKIQGRRAFF.

In its sample, this clone was seen once. The V gene is TRBV19, the J gene TRBJ1-2, with D possibly matching TRBD1 (5 bases). The germline V gene encodes CDR1 LNHDA and CDR2 SQIVND (reference sequence). There are 13 residues in the CDR3. Trimming cost V 3 bases and J 9 bases, with 14 bases left between them. The CDR3 here is CASSILGAPSYTF. The CDR3 bases are TGTGCCAGTAGTATTCTAGGGGCGCCAAGCTACACCTTC. The complete variable domain, with remaining parts taken from reference TRBV19 and TRBJ1-2, reads DGGITQSPKYLFRKEGQNVTLSCEQNLNHDAMYWYRQDPGQGLRLIYYSQIVNDFQKGDIAEGYSVSREKKESFPLTVTSAQKNPTAFYLCASSILGAPSYTFGSGTRLTVV.

This chain uses TRBV11-2 with TRBJ2-2; 7 positions agree with TRBD2. From germline, CDR1 is SGHAT and CDR2 FQNNGV. The V gene end was trimmed by 0 bases and the J gene end by 0 bases; junction bases not matched to a gene: 1. This CDR3 spans 16 amino acids. The DNA for the CDR3 is TGTGCCAGCAGCTTAGATCTAGCGGCGAACACCGGGGAGCTGTTTTTT. Translation: CASSLDLAANTGELFF.

The rearrangement links TRBV28 to TRBJ2-1; 12 nucleotides match TRBD2. CDR3 length: 16 residues. CDR1 is MDHEN and CDR2 is SYDVKM in the germline V gene. Trimming removed 4 bases from V and 15 bases from J; junction bases left unmatched: 16. The CDR3: CASSSLRGLAGAVWFF. CDR3 DNA sequence: TGTGCCAGCAGTTCTTTGCGGGGACTAGCGGGCGCCGTGTGGTTCTTC.

The chain combines TRBV28 with TRBJ2-2; 7 bases are shared with TRBD1. Germline V lookup: CDR1 MDHEN, CDR2 SYDVKM. The V and J ends lost 5 bases and 5 bases, in that order; junction bases with no gene match: 14. This CDR3 comprises 17 residues. This CDR3 is CASSTRQRDRSTGELFF. As DNA, the CDR3 is TGTGCCAGCAGTACAAGGCAACGGGACAGAAGTACCGGGGAGCTGTTTTTT.

The chain carries TRBV29-1 and TRBJ2-3; D unclear. V gave up 1 base and J gave up 6 bases, with 8 bases separating them. The CDR3 contains 12 residues. Germline CDR1 reads SQVTM; CDR2 reads ANQGSEA. Here the CDR3 reads CSVEVDGDTQYF. CDR3 nucleotide sequence: TGCAGCGTTGAAGTCGACGGGGATACGCAGTATTTT.

The genes are TRBV19 and TRBJ2-5; 12 bases line up with TRBD2. This CDR3 contains 16 residues. V trimming: 3 bases; J trimming: 2 bases; junction bases outside the gene matches: 4. Germline-derived CDR1 and CDR2 are LNHDA and SQIVND (reference sequence). As DNA, the CDR3 is TGTGCCAGTAGTATGTCGACTAGCGGGGGACAAGAGACCCAGTACTTC. Amino acid sequence: CASSMSTSGGQETQYF.